This TCR beta chain originates from a study of blood T cell repertoires in COVID-19. Study information: The United States, Italy and Spain supplied acute and convalescent COVID-19 samples. The analysed material was cDNA or gDNA that came from T cells, B-cell-depleted T cells, or PBMCs.

CDR3 length: 14 residues. CDR1 and CDR2 (germline): MNHEY, SMNVEV (reference sequence). J gave up 4 bases and V 7 bases, and 7 bases lay outside the gene matches. As handled by the study authors: Using reference gene primer amplification, nucleated cell counts were estimated. Repertoires were generated with immunoSEQ multiplex PCR, while TCRdb's copy carries only in-frame clones and drops some. V and J calls and clone size come straight from that table; D and trimming were deduced from the DNA. This sample carries about 150,000 clones, about four fifths of them seen once, and the ten largest clones take roughly 3.5%.

The sequenced material came from peripheral blood. This sequence joins TRBV27 and TRBJ1-2, with 9 positions matching TRBD1. The TCR comes from an elderly woman with acute or convalescent COVID-19. For the CDR3, the DNA is TGTGCCAGCAATCCGACAGGGGGGCCCTATGGCTACACCTTC. Its translation: CASNPTGGPYGYTF.